A single sample gave rise to the 29 T cell receptor beta chains below, sequenced in a study of Graves' ophthalmopathy and Graves' hyperthyroidism. Amplified material comprised TCR beta CDR3 regions derived from RNA transcripts. Investigators did first-round RT-PCR with HTBI primers, then second-round multiplex PCR. One entry per CDR3 protein results from TCRdb running MiXCR on the multiplex PCR reads. The sample includes a few hundred thousand distinct CDR3 sequences, under 45% seen only once; the top ten take around 4.6%. The sequencing sample was made of peripheral blood or thyroid tissue (not recorded which). These receptors came from an adult man with Graves' hyperthyroidism.

The V and J genes are TRBV10-3 and TRBJ2-5, with a possible D match to TRBD2 (6 bases). V was clipped by 6 bases and J by 4 bases, with 24 bases between them. The CDR3 is 17 residues long. Germline V gene lookup returns CDR1 ENHRY and CDR2 SYGVKD. CDR3 protein: CAIRSLATGGIGETQYF. The CDR3 nucleotides read TGTGCCATCAGATCCCTAGCCACCGGGGGAATAGGAGAGACCCAGTACTTC.

There are a few counts of this clonotype. J is TRBJ2-3 and V is TRBV29-1, with a weak D call TRBD1 (6 bases). The CDR3 is 13 amino acids. The germline CDR1 and CDR2 sequences are SQVTM and ANQGSEA. Trimming cost V 7 bases and J 2 bases, with 13 bases left between them. CDR3 amino acids: CSDKDRVTDTQYF. In nucleotides, the CDR3 is TGCAGCGACAAGGACAGAGTCACAGATACGCAGTATTTT.

Worth noting for this clonotype: A read error may explain this, as a much larger clone is one base away. Since the CDR3 does not end with the conserved phenylalanine or tryptophan, this likely comes from a read error. The rearrangement joins TRBV20-1 to TRBJ2-7; no definite D call. Germline V lookup: CDR1 DFQATT, CDR2 SNEGSKA (reference sequence). Trimming took off 3 bases at V and 5 bases at J, with 17 bases between the two ends. The CDR3 contains 14 residues. The CDR3 loop reads CSASAGEVRDEQYL. In DNA form, the CDR3 reads TGCAGTGCTAGCGCAGGAGAGGTCCGGGACGAGCAGTACCTC.

This clonotype was seen many times. The chain carries TRBV5-6 and TRBJ1-6; D possibly corresponds to TRBD1 (5 bases). V lost 0 bases to trimming and J lost 4 bases, with 14 bases between them. Germline V gene sequence: CDR1 SGHDT, CDR2 YYEEEE. CDR3 length: 17 residues. The CDR3 is CASSLELQDNYNSPLHF. CDR3 DNA sequence: TGTGCCAGCAGCTTGGAGTTACAGGACAATTATAATTCACCCCTCCACTTT.

This clonotype was observed many times. This chain uses TRBV2 with TRBJ1-2, with 7 bases fitting TRBD1. The CDR3 runs 16 residues. Looked up from germline, CDR1 is SNHLY and CDR2 is FYNNEI. Germline trimming cut 5 bases from V and 4 bases from J; bases unmatched to any gene: 13. The CDR3, as DNA: TGTGCCAGCAGTTTCCGGACAGGCTCCTCACTCTATGGCTACACCTTC. Translating gives CASSFRTGSSLYGYTF.

In its sample, this clonotype was seen many times. The chain uses TRBV19 and TRBJ2-2; 8 bases are shared with TRBD1. This CDR3 is built from 15 residues. Germline CDR1 and CDR2: LNHDA and SQIVND (reference sequence). V lost 7 bases to trimming and J lost 5 bases; unmatched junction nucleotides: 9. CDR3 nucleotides: TGTGCCAGTACCTCAGGGGGCGCCGGAACCGGGGAGCTGTTTTTT. It specifies CASTSGGAGTGELFF.

This clonotype has a count of ten or more. CDR3 amino acids: CASRLSWGREDNYGYTF. As DNA, the CDR3 is TGTGCCAGCAGACTATCCTGGGGTAGGGAAGATAACTATGGCTACACCTTC. The rearrangement joins TRBV10-3 to TRBJ1-2; D remains ambiguous. Germline V lookup: CDR1 ENHRY, CDR2 SYGVKD. V lost 10 bases, J lost 1 base, and 25 bases lay in between. The CDR3 is 17 residues long.

In its sample, this clonotype was seen many times. The gene calls are TRBV10-3 and TRBJ1-6; a possible D gene is TRBD1 (5 bases). V was clipped by 4 bases and J by 10 bases, with 20 bases between them. This CDR3 region has 16 residues. Germline V gene lookup returns CDR1 ENHRY and CDR2 SYGVKD. The CDR3 protein is CAISGYGSDTKSPLHF. As DNA, the CDR3 is TGTGCCATCAGTGGTTATGGTTCGGACACTAAATCACCCCTCCACTTT.

The chain recombines TRBV7-9 with TRBJ2-7, with 7 bases lining up with TRBD1. Germline CDR1 is SEHNR and CDR2 is FQNEAQ (reference sequence). The V segment lost 11 bases and the J segment 2 bases; nucleotides outside the gene matches: 6. The CDR3 is 12 residues long. The CDR3 bases are TGTGCCTATAGGGACAGCCCCTACGAGCAGTACTTC. This encodes CAYRDSPYEQYF.

The chain is built from TRBV7-9 and TRBJ2-7; TRBD2 might be the D (6 bases). Germline assignment: CDR1 SEHNR and CDR2 FQNEAQ (reference sequence). This CDR3 is 15 amino acids long. V was cut by 5 bases and J by 5 bases, with 19 bases left in between. CDR3 in amino acids: CASSPWEGGMNEQYF. DNA for the CDR3: TGTGCCAGCAGCCCCTGGGAAGGAGGGATGAACGAGCAGTACTTC.

The chain uses TRBV5-1 and TRBJ2-2, with D perhaps being TRBD1 or TRBD2 (6 bases each). The V gene's germline CDR1 is SGHRS and CDR2 YFSETQ. The CDR3 extends over 15 amino acids. Trimming stripped 2 bases from V and 4 bases from J, with 12 bases between. The CDR3 region has the DNA TGCGCCAGCAGCTTCGCGGGACACCTCACCGGGGAGCTGTTTTTT. It specifies CASSFAGHLTGELFF.

The chain has TRBV18 and TRBJ2-5; no clear D gene. With 0 bases removed from V and 4 bases from J, the gap between germline ends came to 12 bases. Per the germline V gene, CDR1 is KGHSH and CDR2 is LQKENI. CDR3 length equals 15 residues. CDR3 region: CASSPPGDWGETQYF. The CDR3 coding sequence is TGTGCCAGCTCACCACCTGGGGATTGGGGAGAGACCCAGTACTTC.

With respect to this clonotype: Relative to the germline gene, one junction end is altered; a read error may explain this. This chain connects TRBV5-1 to TRBJ1-6; the match to TRBD1 covers 10 bases. The length of the CDR3 is 16 residues. Looked up from germline, CDR1 is SGHRS and CDR2 is YFSETQ. The chain's CDR3 is CASSMGQGIYNSPLHF. The CDR3 DNA reads TGTGCCAGCAGCATGGGACAGGGGATCTATAATTCACCCCTCCACTTT. Using reference TRBV5-1 and TRBJ1-6 for the parts outside the CDR3, the full variable domain is KAGVTQTPRYLIKTRGQQVTLSCSPISGHRSVSWYQQTPGQGLQFLFEYFSETQRNKGNFPGRFSGRQFSNSRSEMNVSTLELGDSALYLCASSMGQGIYNSPLHFGNGTRLTVT.

This clonotype was seen many times. The DNA for the CDR3 is TGTGCCAGCAGCTTCACAGGGGAGAACTCACCCCTCCACTTT. Translated, it gives CASSFTGENSPLHF. The V gene is TRBV7-3, the J gene TRBJ1-6, with TRBD1 matching 7 bases. The length of the CDR3 is 14 residues. V was clipped by 3 bases and J by 10 bases; unmatched bases: 6. Germline lookup yields CDR1 SGHTA and CDR2 FQGTGA.

V usage is TRBV9 and J usage is TRBJ2-6; D perhaps matches TRBD2 (5 bases). Germline V gene sequence: CDR1 SGDLS, CDR2 YYNGEE. The CDR3 is 16 residues long. V lost 4 bases and J 1 base, leaving 12 bases between the germline ends. CDR3 coding DNA: TGTGCCAGCAGCACTAGACCAGGTTCTGGGGCCAACGTCCTGACTTTC. Protein sequence: CASSTRPGSGANVLTF. The complete variable domain, with remaining parts taken from reference TRBV9 and TRBJ2-6, reads DSGVTQTPKHLITATGQRVTLRCSPRSGDLSVYWYQQSLDQGLQFLIQYYNGEERAKGNILERFSAQQFPDLHSELNLSSLELGDSALYFCASSTRPGSGANVLTFGAGSRLTVL.

This chain joins TRBV28 and TRBJ1-6, with TRBD1 as a possible D gene (5 bases). Germline V gene data show CDR1 as MDHEN and CDR2 as SYDVKM. V was cut by 4 bases and J by 0 bases, with 13 bases left in between. The CDR3 covers 17 residues. CDR3 DNA sequence: TGTGCCAGCAGTTCCGGGGCCATGAGCTCCTATAATTCACCCCTCCACTTT. It yields the protein CASSSGAMSSYNSPLHF.

The sample holds a few counts of this clonotype. The J gene is TRBJ1-2, the V gene TRBV7-9; 10 nucleotides align to TRBD1. The CDR3 contains 15 residues. Germline CDR1 is SEHNR and CDR2 is FQNEAQ (reference sequence). With V trimmed by 3 bases and J by 4 bases, 5 bases remained unmatched. Written as DNA, the CDR3 is TGTGCCAGCAGCTTCCGGGACAGGGGTGGCTATGGCTACACCTTC. It translates to CASSFRDRGGYGYTF.

There are many counts of this clonotype. The chain links TRBV5-1 to TRBJ2-7; D perhaps matches TRBD1 (6 bases). Trimming pared 4 bases from V and 6 bases from J, leaving 17 bases between. This CDR3 has 14 amino acids. Per germline, CDR1 SGHRS and CDR2 YFSETQ. The CDR3 DNA is TGCGCCAGCAGCCCGACGACAGGCTTCGCCGAGCAGTACTTC. This encodes CASSPTTGFAEQYF.

Of note for this clonotype: This could be a read error, since a much larger clone is one nucleotide away. The chain carries TRBV12-5 and TRBJ1-4, with D possibly being TRBD1 (6 bases). The CDR3 length is 13 residues. The germline gives CDR1 LGHNT, CDR2 FRNRAP. For the CDR3, the DNA is TGTGCCAGCAGTTTTGGACAGAATGAAAAACTGTCTTTT. Protein sequence: CASSFGQNEKLSF.

The chain couples TRBV19 to TRBJ2-7, with a tentative D call TRBD2 (5 bases). Trimming left V 3 bases short and J 2 bases short, with 20 bases between. This CDR3 is 17 amino acids long. The V gene's germline CDR1 is LNHDA and CDR2 SQIVND (reference sequence). CDR3 region: CASSMKRDLPGTYEQYF. CDR3 coding DNA: TGTGCCAGTAGTATGAAAAGGGATCTTCCGGGGACCTACGAGCAGTACTTC. The variable domain in full, completed from reference TRBV19 and TRBJ2-7, reads DGGITQSPKYLFRKEGQNVTLSCEQNLNHDAMYWYRQDPGQGLRLIYYSQIVNDFQKGDIAEGYSVSREKKESFPLTVTSAQKNPTAFYLCASSMKRDLPGTYEQYFGPGTRLTVT.

The chain uses TRBV10-2 and TRBJ1-1; no definite D call. This CDR3 spans 13 amino acids. V was pared by 6 bases and J by 14 bases, with 22 bases between. Looked up from germline, CDR1 is WSHSY and CDR2 is SAAADI. CDR3 DNA sequence: TGCGCCAGCAGAGGCGGATCGAACACTGAAGACTTCTTT. It translates to CASRGGSNTEDFF.

J is TRBJ2-7 and V is TRBV27; unclear D gene. Trimming pared 2 bases from V and 7 bases from J, leaving 15 bases between. CDR3 size: 14 residues. Germline V gene sequence: CDR1 MNHEY, CDR2 SMNVEV (reference sequence). The DNA of the CDR3 is TGTGCCAGCAGTTTACTCCCCGGGTCGAAGGAGCAGTACTTC. Protein: CASSLLPGSKEQYF.

This clonotype was seen ten or more times. V gene TRBV19 combines with J gene TRBJ2-5; 8 bases match TRBD1. V shed 4 bases and J 3 bases; nucleotides not matched to a gene: 4. From germline, CDR1 is LNHDA and CDR2 SQIVND (reference sequence). This CDR3 spans 14 amino acids. This CDR3 reads CASSSQGAEETQYF. The CDR3 coding sequence is TGTGCCAGTAGTAGTCAGGGGGCGGAAGAGACCCAGTACTTC.

This clonotype was seen ten or more times. The V call is TRBV7-8, the J call TRBJ1-6; weak D call: TRBD1 (6 bases). CDR3 length equals 14 residues. Deletions cut 2 bases from V and 10 bases from J, with 12 bases between. CDR1 is SGHVS and CDR2 is FQNEAQ in the germline V gene. The CDR3, as DNA: TGTGCCAGCAGCTTACGCGGGGGGCCCTCACCCCTCCACTTT. Translating it yields CASSLRGGPSPLHF.

The chain links TRBV15 to TRBJ2-5; 10 nucleotides agree with TRBD2. This CDR3 is 16 amino acids long. V lost 0 bases and J lost 4; bases outside the gene matches: 5. Per the germline V gene, CDR1 is LNHNV and CDR2 is YYDKDF (reference sequence). This CDR3 is CATSRETSGLGETQYF. The CDR3 DNA sequence: TGTGCCACCAGCAGAGAGACTAGCGGGTTGGGAGAGACCCAGTACTTC.

The V call is TRBV7-2, the J call TRBJ2-5; TRBD2 matches 9 bases. Germline-derived CDR1 and CDR2 are SGHTA and FQGNSA. The CDR3 is made up of 15 amino acids. Trimming removed 0 bases from V and 5 bases from J; junction bases left unmatched: 4. The CDR3 is CASSLARLADETQYF. DNA for the CDR3: TGTGCCAGCAGCTTAGCCCGACTAGCGGACGAGACCCAGTACTTC.

The chain uses TRBV29-1 and TRBJ1-2, with D perhaps TRBD1 (6 bases). The ends were cut back, 1 base at V and 8 bases at J, with 11 bases in the middle. Germline values: CDR1 SQVTM, CDR2 ANQGSEA. The CDR3 consists of 12 residues. The CDR3 spells CSVEGTVNGYTF. CDR3 nucleotide sequence: TGCAGCGTTGAAGGGACAGTGAACGGCTACACCTTC. Full variable domain (outside the CDR3, taken from reference TRBV29-1 and TRBJ1-2): SAVISQKPSRDICQRGTSLTIQCQVDSQVTMMFWYRQQPGQSLTLIATANQGSEATYESGFVIDKFPISRPNLTFSTLTVSNMSPEDSSIYLCSVEGTVNGYTFGSGTRLTVV.

The chain has TRBV15 and TRBJ2-5, with 8 positions matching TRBD2. This CDR3 has 15 amino acids. J was trimmed by 4 bases and V by 1 base; bases with no gene match: 5. Germline V gene sequence: CDR1 LNHNV, CDR2 YYDKDF (reference sequence). The CDR3: CATSRGGLAGETQYF. CDR3 nucleotides: TGTGCCACCAGCAGAGGGGGGCTAGCGGGAGAGACCCAGTACTTC.

Worth noting for this clonotype: It may be a read error: a sequence one base away is much more abundant. The chain combines TRBV7-9 with TRBJ2-5, with D possibly TRBD2 on 5 matching bases. CDR3 length: 14 residues. Germline CDR1 is SEHNR and CDR2 is FQNEAQ (reference sequence). The CDR3 sequence: CASSLGVLGEAQYF. The CDR3 DNA follows: TGTGCCAGCAGCTTAGGGGTTTTGGGAGAGGCCCAGTACTTC.